The 23 T cell receptor beta chains below come from one sample, sequenced in a study of blood T cells in healthy people across ages. A J-beta primer mix and a sample-barcoded 5' primer were used in a second PCR of roughly 6 to 12 cycles. Each CDR3 protein is one row after TCRdb ran MiXCR on the 5' RACE reads. Altogether about 760,000 distinct CDR3 sequences are present, roughly three fifths being singletons, with the ten largest covering more than 25%. The material sequenced was blood. The receptors stem from a man in his forties or fifties in good health.

CDR3 sequence (DNA): TGTGCCAGCAGCTTAAGCGGGAGTAGCGTGGATACGCAGTATTTT. It is translated as CASSLSGSSVDTQYF. V is TRBV7-9 and J is TRBJ2-3; 8 positions match TRBD2. The CDR3 length is 15 residues. Trimming took 2 bases from V and 6 from J; bases not matched to a gene: 7. CDR1 and CDR2 (germline): SEHNR, FQNEAQ (reference sequence).

The chain is built from TRBV12-3 or TRBV12-4 and TRBJ2-2; no clear D. The CDR3 runs to 12 residues. Trimming left V 6 bases short and J 5 bases short, with 7 bases between. The DNA of the CDR3 is TGTGCCAGCAGCCAGTATACCGGGGAGCTGTTTTTT. This gives the protein CASSQYTGELFF.

The chain combines TRBV24-1 with TRBJ1-1; no firm D call. Trimming left V 8 bases short and J 2 bases short, with 8 bases between. Germline V gene data show CDR1 as KGHDR and CDR2 as SFDVKD. This CDR3 region has 12 residues. The CDR3 sequence: CATMAGNTEAFF. CDR3 sequence (DNA): TGTGCCACCATGGCGGGTAACACTGAAGCTTTCTTT.

CDR3 loop: CASSPPRTGTGANVLTF. The CDR3 DNA is TGTGCCAGCAGCCCCCCTAGGACAGGGACTGGGGCCAACGTCCTGACTTTC. The chain links TRBV7-3 to TRBJ2-6; 8 nucleotides align to TRBD1. CDR1 is SGHTA, CDR2 FQGTGA, per germline. The CDR3 is made up of 17 amino acids. With V trimmed by 5 bases and J by 2 bases, 8 bases remained unmatched.

The chain employs TRBV28 and TRBJ2-7; 10 positions agree with TRBD1. This CDR3 has 14 residues. Germline V CDR1 and CDR2: MDHEN, SYDVKM. With 3 bases clipped from V and 7 bases from J, the junction kept 6 bases outside the gene matches. The CDR3 DNA reads as TGTGCCAGCAGTTTTAGACCGGGACAGGGGGAGCAGTACTTC. This gives the protein CASSFRPGQGEQYF.

This clonotype was found once. The chain has TRBV20-1 and TRBJ1-2; D possibly corresponds to TRBD1 (5 bases). The germline gives CDR1 DFQATT, CDR2 SNEGSKA (reference sequence). The CDR3 spans 13 residues. Trimming took 0 bases from V and 8 from J, leaving 13 bases between them. The CDR3 coding sequence is TGCAGTGCTAGAGATGGAGGGGTTTTAGGCTACACCTTC. Residues: CSARDGGVLGYTF.

The V gene is TRBV12-3 or TRBV12-4, the J gene TRBJ1-1; D is uncertain. V dropped 3 bases and J dropped 6 bases, with 14 bases sitting between them. This CDR3 region has 14 residues. The DNA for the CDR3 is TGTGCCAGCAGTTTTTCCGTTGTAGTTCCTGAAGCTTTCTTT. It encodes CASSFSVVVPEAFF.

J is TRBJ2-1 and V is TRBV3-1, with D perhaps TRBD2 (6 bases). The CDR3 has 15 amino acids. The germline CDR1 and CDR2 sequences are LGHDT and YNNKEL (reference sequence). V lost 4 bases and J 3 bases, leaving 13 bases between the germline ends. The CDR3, as DNA: TGTGCCAGCAGCCGCGCCGGGACTTTCTACAATGAGCAGTTCTTC. Translating gives CASSRAGTFYNEQFF.

The CDR3 DNA is TGCGCCAGCAGCGGACTGAGAACGGGCGATGAGCAGTACTTC. It yields the protein CASSGLRTGDEQYF. The rearrangement joins TRBV5-1 to TRBJ2-7; TRBD2 is a possible D gene (5 bases). This CDR3 has 14 residues. The germline V and J ends were trimmed by 4 bases and 7 bases, with 18 bases remaining between them. Germline V gene sequence: CDR1 SGHRS, CDR2 YFSETQ. Using reference TRBV5-1 and TRBJ2-7 for the parts outside the CDR3, the full variable domain is KAGVTQTPRYLIKTRGQQVTLSCSPISGHRSVSWYQQTPGQGLQFLFEYFSETQRNKGNFPGRFSGRQFSNSRSEMNVSTLELGDSALYLCASSGLRTGDEQYFGPGTRLTVT.

This rearrangement joins TRBV5-5 to TRBJ2-1; tentatively, D is TRBD2 (5 bases). This CDR3 contains 15 residues. Germline lookup yields CDR1 SGHKS and CDR2 YYEKEE (reference sequence). V was trimmed by 2 bases and J by 5 bases, leaving 14 bases between them. The CDR3 loop reads CASSFFVGKNNEQFF. The DNA of the CDR3 is TGTGCCAGCAGCTTCTTTGTCGGGAAGAACAATGAGCAGTTCTTC. The full variable domain, its missing parts supplied by reference TRBV5-5 and TRBJ2-1, is DAGVTQSPTHLIKTRGQQVTLRCSPISGHKSVSWYQQVLGQGPQFIFQYYEKEERGRGNFPDRFSARQFPNYSSELNVNALLLGDSALYLCASSFFVGKNNEQFFGPGTRLTVL.

To note about this clonotype: An end of the junction differs from the germline gene, which may be a read error. The V gene is TRBV25-1, the J gene TRBJ2-6; no reliable D call. This CDR3 spans 15 amino acids. Germline lookup yields CDR1 MGHDK and CDR2 SYGVNS. This CDR3 is CVSSEFDSGANVLTF. The DNA of the CDR3 is TGTGTCAGCAGTGAATTTGATTCTGGAGCCAACGTCCTGACTTTC.

As concerns this clonotype: The junction departs from the called germline gene at one end, perhaps through a read error. V and J are TRBV7-2 and TRBJ2-1, with D tentatively TRBD2 (6 bases). CDR1 SGHTA and CDR2 FQGNSA come from the germline V gene. The CDR3 has 15 amino acids. The CDR3 DNA is TGTGCCAGCAGCTTATTAGGAGGGCCGGGGAATGAGCAGGACTTC. Its protein product is CASSLLGGPGNEQDF.

This clonotype was picked up a small number of times. The V gene is TRBV7-2, the J gene TRBJ2-5, with 7 positions matching TRBD2. Germline CDR1 is SGHTA and CDR2 is FQGNSA. J gave up 1 base and V 2 bases, and 4 bases lay outside the gene matches. The CDR3 runs 15 residues. The CDR3 coding sequence is TGTGCCAGCAGCTTAAACGGGGGGTTCCAAGAGACCCAGTACTTC. This translates into CASSLNGGFQETQYF.

The J gene is TRBJ2-3, the V gene TRBV9; no firm D call. Germline assignment: CDR1 SGDLS and CDR2 YYNGEE. The ends were cut back, 0 bases at V and 2 bases at J, with 7 bases in the middle. The CDR3 contains 14 residues. CDR3 amino acids: CASSVVGTTDTQYF. For the CDR3, the DNA is TGTGCCAGCAGCGTAGTTGGTACCACAGATACGCAGTATTTT.

A few counts support this clonotype. The rearrangement joins TRBV12-3 or TRBV12-4 to TRBJ1-2; TRBD1 might be the D (5 bases). This CDR3 has 13 amino acids. Trimming took 3 bases from V and 4 from J, leaving 9 bases between them. CDR3 sequence: CASSLSGFYGYTF. The CDR3 nucleotides are TGTGCCAGCAGTTTGTCAGGGTTCTATGGCTACACCTTC.

This clonotype has just a few counts. The chain has TRBV20-1 and TRBJ2-2, with D unresolved. The V and J ends lost 4 bases and 7 bases respectively, with 10 bases between them. The CDR3 sequence is 12 residues long. Looked up from germline, CDR1 is DFQATT and CDR2 is SNEGSKA (reference sequence). CDR3 sequence: CSAIPRFGELFF. In DNA form, the CDR3 reads TGCAGTGCTATCCCTCGGTTCGGGGAGCTGTTTTTT.

V usage is TRBV20-1 and J usage is TRBJ1-4; no clear D gene. The CDR3 covers 15 residues. V was pared by 1 base and J by 5 bases, with 14 bases between. Germline CDR1 reads DFQATT; CDR2 reads SNEGSKA (reference sequence). The CDR3 coding sequence is TGCAGTGCTAGAGGTCCCGAAAGAACAAATGAAAAACTGTTTTTT. Its translation: CSARGPERTNEKLFF.

The genes are TRBV6-2 or TRBV6-3 and TRBJ2-1; 9 bases agree with TRBD1. Germline trimming cut 5 bases from V and 12 bases from J; bases unmatched to any gene: 11. Germline V lookup: CDR1 MNHEY, CDR2 SVGEGT. The CDR3 totals 14 residues. The CDR3 DNA follows: TGTGCCAGCAGTGCGACCGGGACAGGGACGGGGCAGTTCTTC. Protein product: CASSATGTGTGQFF.

To note about this clonotype: The junction departs from the called germline gene at one end, perhaps through a read error. The V gene is TRBV6-2 or TRBV6-3, the J gene TRBJ1-2, with 8 nucleotides matching TRBD1. The CDR3 loop spans 14 amino acids. The germline V gene encodes CDR1 MNHEY and CDR2 SVGEGT. CDR3 sequence reads: CASSRDRGPDGYTF. DNA of the CDR3: TGTGCCAGCAGCCGAGACAGGGGCCCTGATGGCTACACCTTT.

The rearrangement joins TRBV25-1 to TRBJ1-4; D possibly corresponds to TRBD1 (6 bases). Germline CDR1 MGHDK, CDR2 SYGVNS. There are 12 residues in the CDR3. V was cut by 6 bases and J by 8 bases, with 10 bases left in between. CDR3 coding DNA: TGTGCCAGCAGAGGACAGTTCGAAAAACTGTTTTTT. Protein: CASRGQFEKLFF.

The chain combines TRBV6-5 with TRBJ1-2; D not resolved. The CDR3 spans 13 residues. Germline CDR1 reads MNHEY; CDR2 reads SVGAGI. V dropped 6 bases and J dropped 3 bases, with 11 bases sitting between them. CDR3 protein: CASSSNTYYGYTF. Here the CDR3 DNA reads TGTGCCAGCAGCTCAAACACCTACTATGGCTACACCTTC.

V and J are TRBV5-1 and TRBJ2-3; TRBD1 or TRBD2 may be the D gene (5 bases each). CDR3 length: 14 residues. Germline V gene data show CDR1 as SGHRS and CDR2 as YFSETQ. V gave up 4 bases and J gave up 4 bases, with 13 bases separating them. The CDR3 loop is CASSPGTTADTQYF. For the CDR3, the DNA is TGCGCCAGCAGCCCTGGGACGACCGCAGATACGCAGTATTTT.

Notes on this clonotype: A much larger clone sits a single nucleotide away, making a read error possible. V gene TRBV15 combines with J gene TRBJ2-7; D remains unclear. The J call is in doubt because the DNA end fits TRBJ2-5 better. The CDR3 contains 13 residues. CDR1 LNHNV and CDR2 YYDKDF come from the germline V gene (reference sequence). CDR3 nucleotides: TGTACCACCAGCAGAGCCCCTGCCGAGACCCAGTACTTC. This encodes CTTSRAPAETQYF.